The 3 T cell receptor beta chains below all came from one sample that was sequenced in a study of blood T cell repertoires in COVID-19. Sequenced by immunoSEQ multiplex PCR; TCRdb stores in-frame clones only, minus some. The sample holds hundreds of thousands of clones, about nine tenths seen once. Specimen: PBMCs or T cells enriched from blood (not recorded which). All receptors come from a woman aged 50 to 60 who had recovered from COVID-19.

The V call is TRBV5-4, the J call TRBJ1-3, with D perhaps TRBD1 (5 bases). The germline V and J ends were trimmed by 3 bases and 9 bases, with 19 bases remaining between them. Germline CDR1 SGHNT, CDR2 YYREEE (reference sequence). CDR3 length: 15 residues. The CDR3 is CASSSFGGIGSTIYF. CDR3 bases: TGTGCCAGCAGCTCCTTCGGGGGTATCGGTAGCACCATATATTTT.

The rearrangement joins TRBV5-1 to TRBJ1-1, with a possible D match to TRBD1 (5 bases). This CDR3 is built from 14 residues. Looked up from germline, CDR1 is SGHRS and CDR2 is YFSETQ. V dropped 5 bases and J dropped 5 bases, with 16 bases sitting between them. DNA for the CDR3: TGCGCCAGCAGTCAGGGACTGAGGGGAACTGAAGCTTTCTTT. It translates to CASSQGLRGTEAFF. Variable domain in full (rest from reference TRBV5-1 and TRBJ1-1): KAGVTQTPRYLIKTRGQQVTLSCSPISGHRSVSWYQQTPGQGLQFLFEYFSETQRNKGNFPGRFSGRQFSNSRSEMNVSTLELGDSALYLCASSQGLRGTEAFFGQGTRLTVV.

The chain employs TRBV5-5 and TRBJ2-2; 7 bases align to TRBD2. CDR3 length: 16 amino acids. Germline V gene sequence: CDR1 SGHKS, CDR2 YYEKEE (reference sequence). V was clipped by 1 base and J by 1 base; unmatched bases: 4. The CDR3 region is CASSLLADLNTGELFF. The CDR3, as DNA: TGTGCCAGCAGCTTGCTAGCGGATCTGAACACCGGGGAGCTGTTTTTT.